This entry describes one T cell receptor (beta chain). The source of the sample is a study of T-cell memory formation after mild COVID-19. TCRdb redid the calling of the 5' RACE reads with MiXCR, one entry per CDR3 protein. The data hold about 430,000 distinct CDR3 sequences, with 24% observed a single time. The specimen was PBMCs or a T cell subset sorted from them (not recorded which). This receptor was taken from an adult woman who had mild COVID-19 (a few samples of this study predate the infection). Cell type and time point are not known.

CDR3 DNA: TGTGCCAGCAGTTTTAGCGGGACAGTCGGCAATCAGCCCCAGCATTTT. Its translation: CASSFSGTVGNQPQHF. The chain has TRBV12-3 or TRBV12-4 and TRBJ1-5; 7 bases align to TRBD1. The CDR3 length is 16 residues. V was clipped by 3 bases and J by 2 bases; unmatched bases: 7.